This is a list of T cell receptor beta chains from one sample in a study of blood T cell repertoires in COVID-19. Sequenced by immunoSEQ multiplex PCR; TCRdb stores in-frame clones only, minus some. In the table there are roughly 88,000 clones, about four fifths of which are singletons. Sequenced material: peripheral blood. The receptors here all came from a woman older than 75 with acute or convalescent COVID-19. Each CDR3 is given with its conserved first and last residue. A D gene is named only where the DNA matches it firmly. Size tells how often a clone was seen (once, few, many) or the class of an expanded clone, and some rows leave it out.

CDR3nt: TGTGCCAGCAGCTTAGATGGGATAGCGGGGGATACGCAGTATTTT
CDR3aa: CASSLDGIAGDTQYF
d_gene: TRBD2
abundance: once
len: 15
j_gene: TRBJ2-3
v_gene: TRBV11-2

CDR3nt: TGTGCCAGCAGCCCACAGGGGGATCAGGAGAACTATGGCTACACCTTC
CDR3aa: CASSPQGDQENYGYTF
d_gene: TRBD1
abundance: NA
len: 16
j_gene: TRBJ1-2
v_gene: TRBV5-6

CDR3nt: TGTGCCAGCAGCCCTGGCGAGCGGGGGGACACAGATACGCAGTATTTT
CDR3aa: CASSPGERGDTDTQYF
d_gene: TRBD2
abundance: NA
len: 16
j_gene: TRBJ2-3
v_gene: TRBV7-3

CDR3nt: TGTGCCAGCAGTCCGCAGACAGGCGTGAATGCCCGGGGTCAGCCCCAGCATTTT
CDR3aa: CASSPQTGVNARGQPQHF
d_gene: NA
abundance: few
len: 18
j_gene: TRBJ1-5
v_gene: TRBV6-6

CDR3nt: TGTGCCAGCAGCCAAGTTTTGCGGAACACTGAAGCTTTCTTT
CDR3aa: CASSQVLRNTEAFF
d_gene: NA
abundance: NA
len: 14
j_gene: TRBJ1-1
v_gene: TRBV3-1/TRBV3-2

CDR3nt: TGTGCCAGCAGCTTAGATCCCCGGACAGGGGACTTAGGCGGTACGCAGTATTTT
CDR3aa: CASSLDPRTGDLGGTQYF
d_gene: TRBD1
abundance: NA
len: 18
j_gene: TRBJ2-3
v_gene: TRBV11-2

CDR3nt: TGCGCCACCCCCCGGGGCCATCTGACAGGGGTAAAGCCTGGGGCCAACGTCCTGACTTTC
CDR3aa: CATPRGHLTGVKPGANVLTF
d_gene: TRBD1
abundance: NA
len: 20
j_gene: TRBJ2-6
v_gene: TRBV10-1

CDR3nt: TGTGCCAGCTCGCTCGGTCAGGGGGACTATGGCTACACCTTC
CDR3aa: CASSLGQGDYGYTF
d_gene: TRBD1
abundance: NA
len: 14
j_gene: TRBJ1-2
v_gene: TRBV18

CDR3nt: TGTGCCAGTGCCGACTATGACAATCAGCCCCAGCATTTT
CDR3aa: CASADYDNQPQHF
d_gene: NA
abundance: NA
len: 13
j_gene: TRBJ1-5
v_gene: TRBV19

CDR3nt: TGCGCCAGCAGCTTGGGACTAGCGGCTAACACAGATACGCAGTATTTT
CDR3aa: CASSLGLAANTDTQYF
d_gene: TRBD2
abundance: NA
len: 16
j_gene: TRBJ2-3
v_gene: TRBV5-1

CDR3nt: TGCGCCAGCAGTGAACAGAGCACCGGGGAGCTGTTTTTT
CDR3aa: CASSEQSTGELFF
d_gene: NA
abundance: few
len: 13
j_gene: TRBJ2-2
v_gene: TRBV10-1

CDR3nt: TGTGCCAGCAGCCCCGGGACTGGCAGAAATAATTCACCCCTCCACTTT
CDR3aa: CASSPGTGRNNSPLHF
d_gene: NA
abundance: NA
len: 16
j_gene: TRBJ1-6
v_gene: TRBV6-6

CDR3nt: TGCAGCATCGGACTCGGAGATACGCAGTATTTT
CDR3aa: CSIGLGDTQYF
d_gene: NA
abundance: NA
len: 11
j_gene: TRBJ2-3
v_gene: TRBV29-1

CDR3nt: TGTGCTACGGCCCGTGCGGGGCCCTCCTACGAGCAGTACTTC
CDR3aa: CATARAGPSYEQYF
d_gene: NA
abundance: NA
len: 14
j_gene: TRBJ2-7
v_gene: TRBV25-1

CDR3nt: TGTGCCAGCAGCTCAAGACAGGGGTCGAATGAAAAACTGTTTTTT
CDR3aa: CASSSRQGSNEKLFF
d_gene: TRBD1
abundance: NA
len: 15
j_gene: TRBJ1-4
v_gene: TRBV13

CDR3nt: TGTGCCAGCAGCCGGACACGGACCTACGAGCAGTACTTC
CDR3aa: CASSRTRTYEQYF
d_gene: NA
abundance: NA
len: 13
j_gene: TRBJ2-7
v_gene: TRBV3-1/TRBV3-2

CDR3nt: TGTGCCAGCAGCTTTTACATTGGAGAGACCCAGTACTTC
CDR3aa: CASSFYIGETQYF
d_gene: NA
abundance: many
len: 13
j_gene: TRBJ2-5
v_gene: TRBV7-9

CDR3nt: TGTGCTAGCAGCTCGGACAGGGCGGGAACCGGGGAGCTGTTTTTT
CDR3aa: CASSSDRAGTGELFF
d_gene: TRBD1
abundance: NA
len: 15
j_gene: TRBJ2-2
v_gene: TRBV7-7

CDR3nt: TGTGCCAGCAGTGAAATTCAGGGGGCTCAGGCCTATGGCTACACCTTC
CDR3aa: CASSEIQGAQAYGYTF
d_gene: TRBD1
abundance: NA
len: 16
j_gene: TRBJ1-2
v_gene: TRBV6-1

CDR3nt: TGTGCTAGTACCCAGGGGGCATTCGGGGAGCTGTTTTTT
CDR3aa: CASTQGAFGELFF
d_gene: TRBD1
abundance: NA
len: 13
j_gene: TRBJ2-2
v_gene: TRBV12-5

CDR3nt: TGCGCCAGCAGCCAAGACGGCCTTGTGGGCCAGCCCCAGCATTTT
CDR3aa: CASSQDGLVGQPQHF
d_gene: NA
abundance: many
len: 15
j_gene: TRBJ1-5
v_gene: TRBV4-3

CDR3nt: TGTGCCAGCAGTGTGACAGGGGCTAGCACAGATACGCAGTATTTT
CDR3aa: CASSVTGASTDTQYF
d_gene: TRBD1
abundance: NA
len: 15
j_gene: TRBJ2-3
v_gene: TRBV2

CDR3nt: TGCACCAGCAGCCATATGGGACAGGGGAACACCGGGGAGCTGTTTTTT
CDR3aa: CTSSHMGQGNTGELFF
d_gene: NA
abundance: NA
len: 16
j_gene: TRBJ2-2
v_gene: TRBV1

CDR3nt: TGTGCCAGCTCAAAGGGGCCCTATGGCTACACCTTC
CDR3aa: CASSKGPYGYTF
d_gene: NA
abundance: NA
len: 12
j_gene: TRBJ1-2
v_gene: TRBV6-5

CDR3nt: TGCGCCAGCAGTGAGGGGGCTTCTGGGGCCAACGTCCTGACTTTC
CDR3aa: CASSEGASGANVLTF
d_gene: NA
abundance: NA
len: 15
j_gene: TRBJ2-6
v_gene: TRBV10-1

CDR3nt: TGTGCCAGCAGGGACAGGATATCCTACAATGAGCAGTTCTTC
CDR3aa: CASRDRISYNEQFF
d_gene: TRBD1
abundance: NA
len: 14
j_gene: TRBJ2-1
v_gene: TRBV6-5

CDR3nt: TGCGCCAGCAGCCCACCCGGACTCCCACAGAATGAGCAGTTCTTC
CDR3aa: CASSPPGLPQNEQFF
d_gene: NA
abundance: NA
len: 15
j_gene: TRBJ2-1
v_gene: TRBV4-1

CDR3nt: TGTGCCAGCAGCCTAGGACTAGCTAGCACAGATACGCAGTATTTT
CDR3aa: CASSLGLASTDTQYF
d_gene: TRBD2
abundance: NA
len: 15
j_gene: TRBJ2-3
v_gene: TRBV9

CDR3nt: TGTGCCTGGAGCGGGGGGAGTCGTTCTGAGCAGTTCTTC
CDR3aa: CAWSGGSRSEQFF
d_gene: TRBD2
abundance: NA
len: 13
j_gene: TRBJ2-1
v_gene: TRBV30

CDR3nt: TGTGCCATCACCGGGGACTCCTACGAGCAGTACTTC
CDR3aa: CAITGDSYEQYF
d_gene: NA
abundance: NA
len: 12
j_gene: TRBJ2-7
v_gene: TRBV10-3

CDR3nt: TGTGCCAGCAGTGTATTGCGGGGGTCTGTTTACACTGAAGCTTTCTTT
CDR3aa: CASSVLRGSVYTEAFF
d_gene: NA
abundance: NA
len: 16
j_gene: TRBJ1-1
v_gene: TRBV6-1

CDR3nt: TGTGCCAGCAGTGAACCCCACGGGACTAGCGCGGAGACCCAGTACTTC
CDR3aa: CASSEPHGTSAETQYF
d_gene: TRBD2
abundance: few
len: 16
j_gene: TRBJ2-5
v_gene: TRBV6-1

CDR3nt: TGTGCCAGCAGTCAGAGGACAGCCGGCATCTTC
CDR3aa: CASSQRTAGIF
d_gene: NA
abundance: NA
len: 11
j_gene: TRBJ2-1
v_gene: TRBV6-2/TRBV6-3

CDR3nt: TGTGCCAGCAGTTTAAAAGCAGGCTCTAACTATGGCTACACCTTC
CDR3aa: CASSLKAGSNYGYTF
d_gene: NA
abundance: NA
len: 15
j_gene: TRBJ1-2
v_gene: TRBV27

CDR3nt: TGTGCCATCAGTGTGCAGGAGAACACTGAAGCTTTCTTT
CDR3aa: CAISVQENTEAFF
d_gene: NA
abundance: NA
len: 13
j_gene: TRBJ1-1
v_gene: TRBV10-3

CDR3nt: TGTGCCAGCAGCAGAACGACAGGGGTCTCCTACGAGCAGTACTTC
CDR3aa: CASSRTTGVSYEQYF
d_gene: TRBD1
abundance: NA
len: 15
j_gene: TRBJ2-7
v_gene: TRBV28

CDR3nt: TGTGCCAGCAGTGATCGACAGATATCCTACGAGCAGTACTTC
CDR3aa: CASSDRQISYEQYF
d_gene: NA
abundance: once
len: 14
j_gene: TRBJ2-7
v_gene: TRBV2

CDR3nt: TGTGCCATCAGTGACGACAGGGCGACTAATGAAAAACTGTTTTTT
CDR3aa: CAISDDRATNEKLFF
d_gene: TRBD1
abundance: NA
len: 15
j_gene: TRBJ1-4
v_gene: TRBV10-3

CDR3nt: TGTGCCAGCAGTAGCCGGGACTCTACCCCCGGGCGTGGTGAGCAGTTCTTC
CDR3aa: CASSSRDSTPGRGEQFF
d_gene: NA
abundance: NA
len: 17
j_gene: TRBJ2-1
v_gene: TRBV2

CDR3nt: TGTGCCAGTCCCCAGCGGATGAACACTGAAGCTTTCTTT
CDR3aa: CASPQRMNTEAFF
d_gene: NA
abundance: once
len: 13
j_gene: TRBJ1-1
v_gene: TRBV2

CDR3nt: TGTGCCAGTAGACAGGAAACCGAGCAGTACTTC
CDR3aa: CASRQETEQYF
d_gene: NA
abundance: NA
len: 11
j_gene: TRBJ2-7
v_gene: TRBV19

CDR3nt: TGTGCCAGCTCACCGGAGAGGAATTATTACACTGAAGCTTTCTTT
CDR3aa: CASSPERNYYTEAFF
d_gene: NA
abundance: NA
len: 15
j_gene: TRBJ1-1
v_gene: TRBV18

CDR3nt: TGTGCCAGCTCCTACCAAGCAGGGAATGAAAAACTGTTTTTT
CDR3aa: CASSYQAGNEKLFF
d_gene: NA
abundance: NA
len: 14
j_gene: TRBJ1-4
v_gene: TRBV28

CDR3nt: TGTGCCAGCAGTGAAGCGATAGCGGGCGCTAACTATGGCTACACCTTC
CDR3aa: CASSEAIAGANYGYTF
d_gene: NA
abundance: NA
len: 16
j_gene: TRBJ1-2
v_gene: TRBV6-1

CDR3nt: TGTGCCAGCTCGGAAGGGACAGGGGCTATCTACGAGCAGTACTTC
CDR3aa: CASSEGTGAIYEQYF
d_gene: TRBD1
abundance: NA
len: 15
j_gene: TRBJ2-7
v_gene: TRBV18

CDR3nt: TGTGCCAGCTCAGACGGGCAAAGGGGAAATAGTTCACCCCTCCACTTT
CDR3aa: CASSDGQRGNSSPLHF
d_gene: NA
abundance: few
len: 16
j_gene: TRBJ1-6
v_gene: TRBV18

CDR3nt: TGTGCCAGCAGCCTTAGCGGGGGAGCTACTGATGGAACCCAGTACTTC
CDR3aa: CASSLSGGATDGTQYF
d_gene: TRBD2
abundance: NA
len: 16
j_gene: TRBJ2-5
v_gene: TRBV28

CDR3nt: TGTGCCAGCAACGACCCAGGGAAGAGCACTGAAGCTTTCTTT
CDR3aa: CASNDPGKSTEAFF
d_gene: NA
abundance: NA
len: 14
j_gene: TRBJ1-1
v_gene: TRBV6-5

CDR3nt: TGCGCCAGCTCCGAGGGGAGGGGCACCTACAATGAGCAGTTCTTC
CDR3aa: CASSEGRGTYNEQFF
d_gene: TRBD2
abundance: NA
len: 15
j_gene: TRBJ2-1
v_gene: TRBV10-1

CDR3nt: TGCGCCAGCAGCCAAGACGGGACAGGGTGGGGTTCTTGGGGCTACACCTTC
CDR3aa: CASSQDGTGWGSWGYTF
d_gene: TRBD1
abundance: NA
len: 17
j_gene: TRBJ1-2
v_gene: TRBV4-1

CDR3nt: TGTGCCAGCAGCACCACAACAGTAGGCCACTATGGCTACACCTTC
CDR3aa: CASSTTTVGHYGYTF
d_gene: NA
abundance: NA
len: 15
j_gene: TRBJ1-2
v_gene: TRBV28

CDR3nt: TGTGCCAGCAGCGTAGAACGGGGGAGGTACACCGGGGAGCTGTTTTTT
CDR3aa: CASSVERGRYTGELFF
d_gene: NA
abundance: once
len: 16
j_gene: TRBJ2-2
v_gene: TRBV9

CDR3nt: TGTGCCAGCAGCTTTAACTTTCAGGGGAACTATGGCTACACCTTC
CDR3aa: CASSFNFQGNYGYTF
d_gene: NA
abundance: NA
len: 15
j_gene: TRBJ1-2
v_gene: TRBV11-3

CDR3nt: TGTGCCAGTAGTAGAACCGGGACAGGGGGCCGGGCGGACACTGAAGCTTTCTTT
CDR3aa: CASSRTGTGGRADTEAFF
d_gene: TRBD1
abundance: NA
len: 18
j_gene: TRBJ1-1
v_gene: TRBV19